This T cell receptor (beta chain) is from a study of regulatory T cells in long-lasting Graves disease. Whole-study results and caveats: For persistent Graves' patients, TCR diversity was lower than for newly diagnosed ones.

Time point denoted: persistent/refractory GD, antithyroid drugs over 5 years with positive TRAb. There was RNA extracted from PBMCs, and the TCR library was made from it. A blood draw put about 9 milliliters of peripheral blood into EDTA tubes. Comments on this clonotype: Its antigen is undetermined.

To make TCR beta libraries, researchers used iRepertoire HTBI primers and Arm-PCR of CDR3 regions. How the authors handled the data: In the combined samples, 62 TRBV and 11 to 15 TRBJ segments were identified. TCRdb reprocessed the multiplex PCR reads via MiXCR and lists one record per CDR3 protein. Clone size and V and J calls follow TCRdb, not the original study. Of about 460,000 distinct CDR3 sequences detected, roughly 22% appear once; the ten largest clones hold 10% to 15%. In germline, CDR1 is MNHEY, CDR2 SVGAGI. V was pared by 2 bases and J by 11 bases, with 10 bases between. The CDR3 is 11 residues long.

The TCR originated in a female donor with Graves disease. The chain has TRBV6-5 and TRBJ2-7; maybe TRBD2 (5 bases). This material consisted of peripheral blood mononuclear cells (PBMCs), taken when the disease was refractory, from a patient treated with antithyroid drugs. The CDR3 DNA reads TGTGCCAGCAGTTACGAGGGTGAGAAGTACTTC. Its translation is CASSYEGEKYF.